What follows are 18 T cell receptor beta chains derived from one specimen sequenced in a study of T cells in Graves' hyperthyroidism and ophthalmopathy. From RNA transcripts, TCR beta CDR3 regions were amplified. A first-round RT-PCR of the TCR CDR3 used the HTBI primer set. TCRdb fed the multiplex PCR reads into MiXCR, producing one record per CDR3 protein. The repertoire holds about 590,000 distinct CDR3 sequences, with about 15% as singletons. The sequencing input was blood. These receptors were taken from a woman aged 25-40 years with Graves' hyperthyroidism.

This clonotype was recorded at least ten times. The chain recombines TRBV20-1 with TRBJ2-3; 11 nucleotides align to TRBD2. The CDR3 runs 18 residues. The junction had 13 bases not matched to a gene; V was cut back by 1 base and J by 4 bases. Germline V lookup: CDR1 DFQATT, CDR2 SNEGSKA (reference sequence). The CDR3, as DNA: TGCAGTGCTAGAGTCCCGGGGACTAGCGGATACGGGGCAGATACGCAGTATTTT. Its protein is CSARVPGTSGYGADTQYF.

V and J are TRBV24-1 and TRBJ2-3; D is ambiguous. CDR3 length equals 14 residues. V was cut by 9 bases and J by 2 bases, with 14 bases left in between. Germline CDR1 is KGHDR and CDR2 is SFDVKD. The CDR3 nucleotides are TGTGCCACCGCTCCGGAAGGGTACACAGATACGCAGTATTTT. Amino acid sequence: CATAPEGYTDTQYF.

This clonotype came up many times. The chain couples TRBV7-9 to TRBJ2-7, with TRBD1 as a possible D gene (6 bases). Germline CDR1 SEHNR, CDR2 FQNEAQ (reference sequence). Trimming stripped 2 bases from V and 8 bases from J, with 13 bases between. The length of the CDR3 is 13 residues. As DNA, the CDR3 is TGTGCCAGCAGCTTACCGCAGGGGTATCAGCAGTACTTC. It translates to CASSLPQGYQQYF.

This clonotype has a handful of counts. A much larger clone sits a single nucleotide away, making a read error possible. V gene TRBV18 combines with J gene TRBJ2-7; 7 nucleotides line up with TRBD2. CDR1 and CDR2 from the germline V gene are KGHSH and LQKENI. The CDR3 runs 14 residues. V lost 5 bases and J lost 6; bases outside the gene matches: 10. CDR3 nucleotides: TGTGCCAGCTCATCCCCAGCGGGAAGGGGCGAGCAGTACTTC. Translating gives CASSSPAGRGEQYF.

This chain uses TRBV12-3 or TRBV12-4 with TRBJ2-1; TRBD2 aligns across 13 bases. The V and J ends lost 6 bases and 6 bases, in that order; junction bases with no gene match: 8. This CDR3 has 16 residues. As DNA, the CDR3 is TGTGCCAGCAGATACGGGACTAGCGGGACCGGCAATGAGCAGTTCTTC. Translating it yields CASRYGTSGTGNEQFF.

DNA of the CDR3: TGTGCCAGCAGGCCCGGGACAGGCGCTTATAGCAATCAGCCCCAGCATTTT. Translated: CASRPGTGAYSNQPQHF. This chain uses TRBV6-1 with TRBJ1-5, with 8 bases matching TRBD1. This CDR3 is built from 17 residues. Trimming took 6 bases from V and 0 from J; bases not matched to a gene: 10. In germline, CDR1 is MNHNS, CDR2 SASEGT.

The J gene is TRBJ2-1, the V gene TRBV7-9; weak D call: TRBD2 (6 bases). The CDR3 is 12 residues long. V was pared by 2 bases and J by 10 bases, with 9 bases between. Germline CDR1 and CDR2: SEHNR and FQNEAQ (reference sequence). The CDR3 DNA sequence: TGTGCCAGCAGCTTACTTAGCGGAGAGCAGTTCTTC. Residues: CASSLLSGEQFF.

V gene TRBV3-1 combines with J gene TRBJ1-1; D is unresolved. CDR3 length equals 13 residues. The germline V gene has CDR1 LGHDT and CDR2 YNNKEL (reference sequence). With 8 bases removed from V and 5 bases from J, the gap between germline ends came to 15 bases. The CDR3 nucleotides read TGTGCCAGCTGCGATACATTAGGGACTGAAGCTTTCTTT. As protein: CASCDTLGTEAFF.

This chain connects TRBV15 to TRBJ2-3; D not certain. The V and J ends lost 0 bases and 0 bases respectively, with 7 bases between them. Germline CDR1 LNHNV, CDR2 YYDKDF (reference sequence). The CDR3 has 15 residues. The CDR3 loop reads CATSRDPTSTDTQYF. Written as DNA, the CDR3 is TGTGCCACCAGCAGAGATCCTACTAGCACAGATACGCAGTATTTT.

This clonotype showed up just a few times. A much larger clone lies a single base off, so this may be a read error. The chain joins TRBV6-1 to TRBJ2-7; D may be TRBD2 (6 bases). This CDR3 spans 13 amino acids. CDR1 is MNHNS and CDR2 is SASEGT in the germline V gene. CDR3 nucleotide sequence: TGTACCTCCTTCCGAGCGGGTGACTACGAGCAGTACTTC. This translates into CTSFRAGDYEQYF.

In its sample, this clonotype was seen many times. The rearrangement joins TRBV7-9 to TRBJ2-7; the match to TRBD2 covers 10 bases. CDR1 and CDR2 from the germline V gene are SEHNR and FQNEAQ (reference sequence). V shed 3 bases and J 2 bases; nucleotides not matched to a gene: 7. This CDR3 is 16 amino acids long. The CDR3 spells CASSFTEREGAYEQYF. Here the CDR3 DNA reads TGTGCCAGCAGCTTTACCGAGCGGGAGGGCGCCTACGAGCAGTACTTC.

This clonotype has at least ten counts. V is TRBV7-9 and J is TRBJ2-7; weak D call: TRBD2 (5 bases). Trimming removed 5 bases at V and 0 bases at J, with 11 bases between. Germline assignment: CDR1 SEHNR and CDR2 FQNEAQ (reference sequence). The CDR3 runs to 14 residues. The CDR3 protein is CASSLLGSSYEQYF. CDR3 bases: TGTGCCAGCAGCCTACTGGGGAGCTCCTACGAGCAGTACTTC.

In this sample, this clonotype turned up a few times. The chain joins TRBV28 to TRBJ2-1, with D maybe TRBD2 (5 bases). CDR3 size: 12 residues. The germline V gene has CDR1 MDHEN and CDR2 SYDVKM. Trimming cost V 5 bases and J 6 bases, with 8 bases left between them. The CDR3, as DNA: TGTGCCAGCAGTCGGACTTTCAATGAGCAGTTCTTC. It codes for CASSRTFNEQFF.

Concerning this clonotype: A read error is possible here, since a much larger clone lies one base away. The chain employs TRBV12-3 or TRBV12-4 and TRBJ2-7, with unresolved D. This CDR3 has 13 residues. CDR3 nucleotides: TGTGCCGGCAGTCTGTATAGGAGCTACGAGCAGTACTTC. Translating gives CAGSLYRSYEQYF.

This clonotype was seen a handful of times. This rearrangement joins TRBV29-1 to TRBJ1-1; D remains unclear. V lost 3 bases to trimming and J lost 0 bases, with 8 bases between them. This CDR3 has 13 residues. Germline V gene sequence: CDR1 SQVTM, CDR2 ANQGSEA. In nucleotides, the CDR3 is TGCAGCGTTGATTCCGCGTTGAACACTGAAGCTTTCTTT. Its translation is CSVDSALNTEAFF.

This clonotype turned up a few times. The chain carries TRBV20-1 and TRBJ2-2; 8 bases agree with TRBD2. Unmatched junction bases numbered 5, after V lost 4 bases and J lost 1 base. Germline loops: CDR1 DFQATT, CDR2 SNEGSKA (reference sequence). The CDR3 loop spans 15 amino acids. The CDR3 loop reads CSATYSGENTGELFF. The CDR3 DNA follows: TGCAGTGCTACTTATAGCGGGGAGAACACCGGGGAGCTGTTTTTT.

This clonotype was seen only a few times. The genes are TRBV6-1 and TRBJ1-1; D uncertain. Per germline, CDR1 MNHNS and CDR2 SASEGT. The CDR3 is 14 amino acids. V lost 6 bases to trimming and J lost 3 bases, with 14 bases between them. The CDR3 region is CASRGTRAYTEAFF. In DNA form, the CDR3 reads TGTGCCAGCAGGGGAACAAGGGCGTACACTGAAGCTTTCTTT.

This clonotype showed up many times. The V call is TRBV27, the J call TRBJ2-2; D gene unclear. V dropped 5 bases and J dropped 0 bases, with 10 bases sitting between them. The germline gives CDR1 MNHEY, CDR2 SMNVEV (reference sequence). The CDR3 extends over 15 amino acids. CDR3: CASSVPAANTGELFF. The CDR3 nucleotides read TGTGCCAGCAGTGTCCCGGCGGCGAACACCGGGGAGCTGTTTTTT.